One and the same sample provided the 20 T cell receptor beta chains below, sequenced in a study of T cells after yellow fever vaccination. TCRdb re-derived calls from the 5' RACE reads in MiXCR, one entry per CDR3 protein. The sample lists hundreds of thousands of distinct CDR3 sequences; around 3.6% were seen once. The specimen comprised PBMCs, sampled on the day of the yellow fever booster vaccination. The origin of the receptors is a man aged 18 to 30 who received the YFV17D yellow fever vaccine.

This clonotype was counted only a few times. This rearrangement joins TRBV20-1 to TRBJ2-7; 16 positions agree with TRBD2. The V gene's germline CDR1 is DFQATT and CDR2 SNEGSKA (reference sequence). The CDR3 runs 16 residues. The J segment lost 6 bases and the V segment lost 3 bases, leaving 8 bases of the junction unmatched. The CDR3 protein is CSASPGLAGGPSEQYF. The CDR3 DNA follows: TGCAGTGCTAGCCCGGGACTAGCGGGGGGGCCGAGCGAGCAGTACTTC.

In its sample, this clonotype was seen many times. This chain joins TRBV10-2 and TRBJ1-1; D unresolved. The ends were cut back, 6 bases at V and 1 base at J, with 9 bases in the middle. The CDR3 is made up of 13 amino acids. Germline V gene data show CDR1 as WSHSY and CDR2 as SAAADI. CDR3 amino acids: CASSPGKNTEAFF. The DNA for the CDR3 is TGCGCCAGCAGCCCCGGAAAGAACACTGAAGCTTTCTTT.

This clonotype occurred many times. The genes are TRBV27 and TRBJ2-5; 8 nucleotides align to TRBD1. Germline V gives CDR1 MNHEY, CDR2 SMNVEV (reference sequence). V dropped 0 bases and J dropped 6; count of bases not matched to a gene: 6. The CDR3 sequence is 15 residues long. The CDR3 DNA follows: TGTGCCAGCAGTTTATCCGCAGGGGGCTGGAAGACCCAGTACTTC. The encoded protein is CASSLSAGGWKTQYF.

In its sample, this clonotype was seen many times. The V gene is TRBV18, the J gene TRBJ2-7; no clear D. Trimming left V 2 bases short and J 1 base short, with 12 bases between. This CDR3 comprises 15 residues. CDR1 KGHSH and CDR2 LQKENI come from the germline V gene. CDR3 DNA: TGTGCCAGCTCACCATTTGACCTCACTTCCTACGAGCAGTACTTC. Translated, it gives CASSPFDLTSYEQYF.

This clonotype occurred many times. V and J are TRBV12-3 or TRBV12-4 and TRBJ2-1; TRBD1 matches 10 bases. The V and J ends lost 3 bases and 1 base, in that order; junction bases with no gene match: 3. CDR3 length: 16 amino acids. The CDR3 spells CASSFRTGGSYNEQFF. CDR3 nucleotides: TGTGCCAGCAGTTTTCGGACAGGGGGATCCTACAATGAGCAGTTCTTC.

This clonotype was counted at least ten times. The V gene is TRBV20-1, the J gene TRBJ1-1, with unresolved D. Trimming cost V 6 bases and J 3 bases, with 14 bases left between them. Germline V gene lookup returns CDR1 DFQATT and CDR2 SNEGSKA (reference sequence). This CDR3 has 13 residues. The CDR3 is CSAGRGGDTEAFF. CDR3 bases: TGCAGTGCGGGCCGGGGTGGGGACACTGAAGCTTTCTTT.

This clonotype was detected ten times or more. The chain recombines TRBV4-1 with TRBJ1-2, with D uncertain. The CDR3 runs to 12 residues. Germline V gene data show CDR1 as MGHRA and CDR2 as YSYEKL. Trimming left V 4 bases short and J 7 bases short, with 10 bases between. The CDR3 sequence: CASSPPSSGYTF. Here the CDR3 DNA reads TGCGCCAGCAGCCCCCCTTCCTCTGGCTACACCTTC.

This rearrangement joins TRBV15 to TRBJ1-1; D is unresolved. Germline values: CDR1 LNHNV, CDR2 YYDKDF (reference sequence). This CDR3 region has 13 residues. With 1 base removed from V and 6 bases from J, the gap between germline ends came to 9 bases. CDR3 protein: CATSRGLGAEAFF. CDR3 nucleotide sequence: TGTGCCACCAGCAGAGGTTTGGGTGCTGAAGCTTTCTTT.

The CDR3 here is CSVVRRGQETQYF. In nucleotides, the CDR3 is TGCAGCGTTGTACGGCGGGGCCAAGAGACCCAGTACTTC. The chain is built from TRBV29-1 and TRBJ2-5, with D tentatively TRBD2 (6 bases). V lost 4 bases, J lost 1 base, and 10 bases lay in between. Germline-derived CDR1 and CDR2 are SQVTM and ANQGSEA. This CDR3 has 13 amino acids.

V and J are TRBV4-3 and TRBJ2-3; 9 nucleotides match TRBD1. The CDR3 sequence is 16 residues long. The germline gives CDR1 LGHNA, CDR2 YSLEER. V gave up 1 base and J gave up 6 bases; unmatched junction bases: 8. The CDR3 nucleotides read TGCGCCAGCAGCCAAGCGACAGGGGGTATGATGGATACGCAGTATTTT. Protein sequence: CASSQATGGMMDTQYF.

This clonotype has a handful of counts. V gene TRBV24-1 combines with J gene TRBJ2-3; 7 bases map to TRBD2. Germline CDR1 reads KGHDR; CDR2 reads SFDVKD. CDR3 length: 14 residues. V lost 3 bases and J lost 4; bases outside the gene matches: 3. The CDR3 spells CATSDRGDPDTQYF. CDR3 bases: TGTGCCACCAGTGATCGGGGGGATCCAGATACGCAGTATTTT.

The chain couples TRBV12-3 or TRBV12-4 to TRBJ1-2, with D uncertain. This CDR3 is built from 11 residues. V was trimmed by 6 bases and J by 4 bases, leaving 6 bases between them. The CDR3 reads CASRAAYGYTF. CDR3 coding DNA: TGTGCCAGCAGGGCAGCCTATGGCTACACCTTC.

In this sample, this clonotype turned up a few times. This rearrangement joins TRBV19 to TRBJ1-3, with D uncertain. From germline, CDR1 is LNHDA and CDR2 SQIVND (reference sequence). This CDR3 region has 14 residues. V was cut by 6 bases and J by 4 bases, with 13 bases left in between. The DNA of the CDR3 is TGTGCCAGTAGGGGAGGTCGCACAGGAAACACCATATATTTT. It encodes CASRGGRTGNTIYF.

This clonotype was seen a few times. The chain recombines TRBV29-1 with TRBJ1-5; D remains ambiguous. CDR1 and CDR2 from the germline V gene are SQVTM and ANQGSEA. The CDR3 length is 13 residues. Trimming pared 2 bases from V and 0 bases from J, leaving 5 bases between. This CDR3 is CSVEFDSNQPQHF. The CDR3 DNA follows: TGCAGCGTTGAATTCGATAGCAATCAGCCCCAGCATTTT. Looking up the rest from reference TRBV29-1 and TRBJ1-5 gives the full variable domain: SAVISQKPSRDICQRGTSLTIQCQVDSQVTMMFWYRQQPGQSLTLIATANQGSEATYESGFVIDKFPISRPNLTFSTLTVSNMSPEDSSIYLCSVEFDSNQPQHFGDGTRLSIL.

This clonotype was detected a few times. The chain carries TRBV24-1 and TRBJ2-3, with 9 bases lining up with TRBD2. Germline CDR1 KGHDR, CDR2 SFDVKD. The CDR3 spans 16 residues. V gave up 1 base and J gave up 4 bases; unmatched junction bases: 5. CDR3 loop: CATSDFGGGAPDTQYF. CDR3 bases: TGTGCCACCAGTGATTTCGGCGGGGGGGCCCCAGATACGCAGTATTTT.

The rearrangement joins TRBV10-3 to TRBJ2-5, with TRBD2 matching over 9 bases. V was pared by 5 bases and J by 4 bases, with 8 bases of the junction left unmatched. CDR3 size: 15 residues. CDR1 is ENHRY and CDR2 is SYGVKD in the germline V gene. The CDR3 loop reads CAISPLAGTLETQYF. The CDR3 region has the DNA TGTGCCATCAGTCCTCTAGCGGGGACTTTAGAGACCCAGTACTTC.

The J gene is TRBJ2-4, the V gene TRBV4-1, with 15 nucleotides matching TRBD2. The germline V gene encodes CDR1 MGHRA and CDR2 YSYEKL. This CDR3 has 18 amino acids. Trimming took 5 bases from V and 0 from J; bases not matched to a gene: 5. The CDR3 sequence: CASSKGLAGGLAKNIQYF. As DNA, the CDR3 is TGCGCCAGCAGCAAGGGACTAGCGGGGGGCTTAGCCAAAAACATTCAGTACTTC.

This clonotype showed up many times. The chain is built from TRBV5-1 and TRBJ2-3; TRBD1 matches at 7 bases. There are 14 residues in the CDR3. V gave up 4 bases and J gave up 2 bases; unmatched junction bases: 4. Germline CDR1 SGHRS, CDR2 YFSETQ. The CDR3 region has the DNA TGCGCCAGCAGCACGGGACAGTACACAGATACGCAGTATTTT. Its translation is CASSTGQYTDTQYF.

This clonotype was counted ten times or more. The chain employs TRBV12-3 or TRBV12-4 and TRBJ2-1; possible D gene TRBD1, 5 bases. The CDR3 is 13 amino acids. The ends were cut back, 6 bases at V and 4 bases at J, with 10 bases in the middle. This CDR3 reads CASSDRQYNEQFF. The CDR3 region has the DNA TGTGCCAGCAGCGACCGACAGTACAATGAGCAGTTCTTC.

V gene TRBV10-3 combines with J gene TRBJ1-3; D may be TRBD1 (5 bases). Trimming took 9 bases from V and 4 from J, leaving 16 bases between them. From germline, CDR1 is ENHRY and CDR2 SYGVKD. CDR3 length: 14 amino acids. The chain's CDR3 is CAISGTLRGNTIYF. The CDR3 region has the DNA TGTGCCATATCCGGGACCCTGCGAGGAAACACCATATATTTT.